The 27 T cell receptor beta chains below were found in one sample sequenced in a study of T cells in localized non-small cell lung cancer. Assay used: immunoSEQ multiplex PCR; TCRdb lists only in-frame clones, some missing. The profile shows around 41,000 clones, 85% to 90% of them singletons. The sample consisted of peripheral blood, taken before any cancer treatment. The source of these receptors is a woman aged 18 to 55 with stage III lung adenocarcinoma.

This clone was seen a single time. The CDR3 DNA is TGTGCCACCAGCAGGGACGTCTCCTACGAGCAGTACTTC. Residues: CATSRDVSYEQYF. The chain joins TRBV15 to TRBJ2-7; D unresolved. V lost 3 bases and J lost 0, with 6 bases in between. The CDR3 extends over 13 amino acids. Germline V gene lookup returns CDR1 LNHNV and CDR2 YYDKDF (reference sequence).

The DNA of the CDR3 is TGTGCCAGCACTACCCGGGGGACCCAAGAGACCCAGTACTTC. It specifies CASTTRGTQETQYF. The chain has TRBV7-2 and TRBJ2-5; perhaps TRBD2 as D (6 bases). There are 14 residues in the CDR3. V was cut by 7 bases and J by 1 base, with 13 bases left in between. Germline CDR1 is SGHTA and CDR2 is FQGNSA.

This chain joins TRBV7-9 and TRBJ1-2; 10 positions agree with TRBD1. Germline V lookup: CDR1 SEHNR, CDR2 FQNEAQ (reference sequence). V gave up 5 bases and J gave up 6 bases; unmatched junction bases: 9. The CDR3 runs 15 residues. CDR3: CASSKRQGAANGYTF. The CDR3 DNA reads TGTGCCAGCAGCAAGCGACAGGGGGCCGCGAATGGCTACACCTTC.

This clone was detected once. V gene TRBV29-1 combines with J gene TRBJ2-1; D could derive from TRBD1 or TRBD2 (5 bases each). There are 14 residues in the CDR3. CDR1 is SQVTM and CDR2 is ANQGSEA in the germline V gene. Trimming left V 0 bases short and J 5 bases short, with 11 bases between. CDR3 in amino acids: CSVEEGTGDNEQFF. The CDR3 DNA is TGCAGCGTTGAAGAAGGGACCGGAGACAATGAGCAGTTCTTC.

The V gene is TRBV11-2, the J gene TRBJ2-1; 9 bases are a match to TRBD2. V shed 0 bases, J shed 7 bases, and the junction held 7 bases outside the gene matches. The V gene's germline CDR1 is SGHAT and CDR2 FQNNGV. The CDR3 contains 16 residues. The CDR3 DNA is TGTGCCAGCAGCTTAGATCTTAGCGGGGGTGAAAATGAGCAGTTCTTC. Protein: CASSLDLSGGENEQFF.

The chain combines TRBV4-1 with TRBJ1-1, with D perhaps matching TRBD1 (6 bases). The V end lost 1 base, the J end lost 3 bases, and 18 bases lay between the germline ends. The CDR3 runs to 17 residues. Looked up from germline, CDR1 is MGHRA and CDR2 is YSYEKL. The CDR3 nucleotides read TGCGCCAGCAGCCAAGTATCTTCCAGGGGCGCTGACACTGAAGCTTTCTTT. This codes for CASSQVSSRGADTEAFF.

The rearrangement uses TRBV7-9 and TRBJ2-7, with 8 bases fitting TRBD1. The V gene end was trimmed by 5 bases and the J gene end by 2 bases; junction bases not matched to a gene: 11. This CDR3 has 16 amino acids. Germline V gene data show CDR1 as SEHNR and CDR2 as FQNEAQ (reference sequence). DNA of the CDR3: TGTGCCAGCAGCATATTTCCCGGACAGGGTGCCTACGAGCAGTACTTC. Protein product: CASSIFPGQGAYEQYF.

The rearrangement uses TRBV7-9 and TRBJ1-3, with no clear D. Trimming cost V 4 bases and J 0 bases, with 13 bases left between them. The CDR3 sequence is 16 residues long. In germline, CDR1 is SEHNR, CDR2 FQNEAQ (reference sequence). CDR3 nucleotide sequence: TGTGCCAGCAGCTCGGGAAGGCCTATCTCTGGAAACACCATATATTTT. It translates to CASSSGRPISGNTIYF.

This chain links TRBV2 with TRBJ2-3; D perhaps matches TRBD1 (6 bases). The V gene's germline CDR1 is SNHLY and CDR2 FYNNEI. The CDR3 totals 14 residues. The germline V and J ends were trimmed by 7 bases and 6 bases, with 17 bases remaining between them. CDR3 sequence (DNA): TGTGCCAGCACCCAGGGGACCTTAATCGATACGCAGTATTTT. Its translation: CASTQGTLIDTQYF. Full variable domain (remainder filled in from reference TRBV2 and TRBJ2-3): EPEVTQTPSHQVTQMGQEVILRCVPISNHLYFYWYRQILGQKVEFLVSFYNNEISEKSEIFDDQFSVERPDGSNFTLKIRSTKLEDSAMYFCASTQGTLIDTQYFGPGTRLTVL.

The rearrangement uses TRBV11-3 and TRBJ2-3, with 10 bases fitting TRBD1. The CDR3 has 17 amino acids. J lost 1 base, V lost 5 bases, and 9 bases had no gene match. CDR1 is SGHNT, CDR2 YENEEA, per germline. This CDR3 reads CASSTRQGAQGTDTQYF. Written as DNA, the CDR3 is TGTGCCAGCAGCACAAGACAGGGGGCCCAGGGCACAGATACGCAGTATTTT.

This rearrangement joins TRBV6-6 to TRBJ2-1; unclear D gene. V was clipped by 4 bases and J by 6 bases, with 10 bases between them. There are 13 residues in the CDR3. Looked up from germline, CDR1 is MNHNY and CDR2 is SVGAGI (reference sequence). The chain's CDR3 is CASSLENLNEQFF. The CDR3 DNA is TGTGCCAGCAGTTTAGAAAACCTCAATGAGCAGTTCTTC.

The chain couples TRBV10-1 to TRBJ1-2; D is unresolved. Trimming took off 11 bases at V and 4 bases at J, with 11 bases between the two ends. Germline values: CDR1 WNHNN, CDR2 SYGVQD (reference sequence). CDR3 size: 11 residues. In nucleotides, the CDR3 is TGCGCCCCCGAGGAGGGCTATGGCTACACCTTC. It yields the protein CAPEEGYGYTF.

The V and J genes are TRBV2 and TRBJ2-5; D gene uncertain. V was trimmed by 6 bases and J by 2 bases, leaving 4 bases between them. The V gene's germline CDR1 is SNHLY and CDR2 FYNNEI. The CDR3 loop spans 11 amino acids. As DNA, the CDR3 is TGTGCCAGCAGCCGTCAAGAGACCCAGTACTTC. Translating it yields CASSRQETQYF.

The V call is TRBV5-1, the J call TRBJ1-2, with D unclear. V lost 2 bases and J lost 8, with 19 bases in between. CDR1 and CDR2 from the germline V gene are SGHRS and YFSETQ. The CDR3 extends over 15 amino acids. CDR3 coding DNA: TGCGCCAGCAGCTTCAGGTATGAGGACGGCGGCGGCTACACCTTC. Its protein product is CASSFRYEDGGGYTF.

The chain combines TRBV2 with TRBJ2-5; D uncertain. Germline-derived CDR1 and CDR2 are SNHLY and FYNNEI. This CDR3 has 14 residues. Trimming shortened V by 4 bases and J by 5 bases, and 14 bases separated the two germline ends. CDR3 in amino acids: CASSGGSTGETQYF. Here the CDR3 DNA reads TGTGCCAGCAGTGGTGGGTCGACTGGGGAGACCCAGTACTTC.

The V gene is TRBV7-3, the J gene TRBJ2-1; D gene uncertain. CDR1 SGHTA and CDR2 FQGTGA come from the germline V gene. The germline V and J ends were trimmed by 2 bases and 5 bases, with 7 bases remaining between them. CDR3 length: 13 residues. This CDR3 is CASSLGRNNEQFF. CDR3 DNA: TGTGCCAGCAGCTTAGGGCGGAACAATGAGCAGTTCTTC.

The gene calls are TRBV9 and TRBJ1-3, with D unclear. In germline, CDR1 is SGDLS, CDR2 YYNGEE. CDR3 length: 14 amino acids. The V gene lost 1 base and the J gene lost 1 base, with 6 bases spanning the gap. CDR3 sequence: CASSVSGSGNTIYF. For the CDR3, the DNA is TGTGCCAGCAGCGTAAGTGGTTCTGGAAACACCATATATTTT.

The V and J genes are TRBV5-6 and TRBJ1-2, with D uncertain. V gave up 4 bases and J gave up 7 bases, with 14 bases separating them. CDR3 length: 13 residues. Germline V gives CDR1 SGHDT, CDR2 YYEEEE. The CDR3 DNA reads as TGTGCCAGCAGCCCCGGTAGTCGGAGTGGCTACACCTTC. This codes for CASSPGSRSGYTF. Combining the CDR3 with reference TRBV5-6 and TRBJ1-2 gives the whole variable domain DAGVTQSPTHLIKTRGQQVTLRCSPKSGHDTVSWYQQALGQGPQFIFQYYEEEERQRGNFPDRFSGHQFPNYSSELNVNALLLGDSALYLCASSPGSRSGYTFGSGTRLTVV.

This clone appeared a few times. The chain couples TRBV7-9 to TRBJ2-1, with a tentative D call TRBD2 (6 bases). Germline V lookup: CDR1 SEHNR, CDR2 FQNEAQ (reference sequence). V was pared by 6 bases and J by 4 bases, with 19 bases between. This CDR3 has 16 residues. The CDR3 nucleotides read TGTGCCAGCAGATCCCTGAGCGGGTCCCGTTACAATGAGCAGTTCTTC. Residues: CASRSLSGSRYNEQFF.

The chain is built from TRBV6-5 and TRBJ1-1; D gene ambiguous. The CDR3 contains 13 residues. Deletions cut 0 bases from V and 7 bases from J, with 9 bases between. Germline V gene lookup returns CDR1 MNHEY and CDR2 SVGAGI. The CDR3 is CASSYSSGSEAFF. In nucleotides, the CDR3 is TGTGCCAGCAGTTACTCCAGCGGGAGTGAAGCTTTCTTT.

The genes are TRBV6-5 and TRBJ1-2; TRBD1 aligns across 10 bases. Germline values: CDR1 MNHEY, CDR2 SVGAGI. V lost 0 bases, J lost 4 bases, and 2 bases stayed unmatched. The CDR3 has 15 residues. The CDR3 coding sequence is TGTGCCAGCAGTTACTCGGGACAGGGGCCCTATGGCTACACCTTC. Its protein is CASSYSGQGPYGYTF.

A few counts support this clone. This chain uses TRBV10-3 with TRBJ2-5; no firm D call. This CDR3 has 14 residues. Deletions cut 2 bases from V and 2 bases from J, with 9 bases between. Germline V gene lookup returns CDR1 ENHRY and CDR2 SYGVKD. The CDR3 loop is CAISEGRPQETQYF. The CDR3 region has the DNA TGTGCCATCAGTGAGGGGCGGCCACAAGAGACCCAGTACTTC.

The chain links TRBV9 to TRBJ2-2; 10 nucleotides match TRBD2. CDR3 length: 17 residues. V gave up 2 bases and J gave up 0 bases; unmatched junction bases: 4. CDR1 and CDR2 from the germline V gene are SGDLS and YYNGEE. CDR3: CASSVPSGGPNTGELFF. In DNA form, the CDR3 reads TGTGCCAGCAGCGTGCCTAGCGGGGGCCCGAACACCGGGGAGCTGTTTTTT. The variable domain in full, with the rest retrieved from reference TRBV9 and TRBJ2-2, is DSGVTQTPKHLITATGQRVTLRCSPRSGDLSVYWYQQSLDQGLQFLIQYYNGEERAKGNILERFSAQQFPDLHSELNLSSLELGDSALYFCASSVPSGGPNTGELFFGEGSRLTVL.

This CDR3 reads CASSDRDRAIEAFF. The DNA for the CDR3 is TGTGCCAGCAGCGACCGGGACAGGGCAATTGAAGCTTTCTTT. This chain links TRBV7-8 with TRBJ1-1; 9 bases match TRBD1. CDR1 and CDR2 from the germline V gene are SGHVS and FQNEAQ. This CDR3 region has 14 residues. J gave up 7 bases and V 5 bases, and 8 bases lay outside the gene matches.

This sequence joins TRBV9 and TRBJ2-7; D possibly corresponds to TRBD1 (6 bases). The CDR3 is made up of 14 amino acids. V was cut by 4 bases and J by 3 bases, with 14 bases left in between. Germline V gene sequence: CDR1 SGDLS, CDR2 YYNGEE. CDR3 sequence: CASSPQGRYYEQYF. In DNA form, the CDR3 reads TGTGCCAGCAGCCCACAGGGACGGTACTACGAGCAGTACTTC.

This rearrangement joins TRBV18 to TRBJ2-1; D ambiguous. The V and J ends lost 4 bases and 8 bases respectively, with 9 bases between them. The CDR3 contains 12 residues. Germline V gene sequence: CDR1 KGHSH, CDR2 LQKENI. As DNA, the CDR3 is TGTGCCAGCTCACACGGTGGGGATGAGCAGTTCTTC. Protein product: CASSHGGDEQFF.

The V and J genes are TRBV18 and TRBJ1-6, with TRBD1 as a possible D gene (5 bases). Germline V gives CDR1 KGHSH, CDR2 LQKENI. Trimming took off 5 bases at V and 9 bases at J, with 8 bases between the two ends. The CDR3 loop spans 12 amino acids. CDR3 in amino acids: CASSLDTSPLHF. In DNA, the CDR3 is TGTGCCAGCTCATTGGACACTTCACCCCTCCACTTT.